The rows below give T cell receptor beta chains drawn from one sample of a study of T cells after yellow fever vaccination. TCRdb used MiXCR to reprocess the 5' RACE reads, holding one entry per CDR3 protein. The sample consists of under 30,000 distinct CDR3 sequences, less than 6.5% of them appearing once. Sequencing used CD8+ T cells sorted from PBMCs, obtained 10 days after the yellow fever booster vaccination. These receptors all come from a young man who received the YFV17D yellow fever vaccine. CDR3s include the opening cysteine and the closing phenylalanine or tryptophan.

v_gene	j_gene	CDR3aa
TRBV24-1	TRBJ2-2	CATFYPGPGLAGGPSVIGELFF